This T cell receptor beta chain was retrieved from a study of control samples from healthy donors and cancer patients. Clones were sequenced by immunoSEQ multiplex PCR, and TCRdb holds only the in-frame ones, with some missing. The sample gives about 130,000 clones, over 75% of which show up once; 3.2% is in the top ten. The CDR3 has 14 amino acids. Deletions cut 4 bases from V and 0 bases from J, with 9 bases between. CDR1 is MDHEN, CDR2 SYDVKM, per germline. Sequencing input: blood. The chain is built from TRBV28 and TRBJ1-2; no clear D gene. This TCR came from a man in his fifties or sixties in good health. In nucleotides, the CDR3 is TGTGCCAGCAGTTGGCGGATAGCTAACTATGGCTACACCTTC. Residues: CASSWRIANYGYTF.